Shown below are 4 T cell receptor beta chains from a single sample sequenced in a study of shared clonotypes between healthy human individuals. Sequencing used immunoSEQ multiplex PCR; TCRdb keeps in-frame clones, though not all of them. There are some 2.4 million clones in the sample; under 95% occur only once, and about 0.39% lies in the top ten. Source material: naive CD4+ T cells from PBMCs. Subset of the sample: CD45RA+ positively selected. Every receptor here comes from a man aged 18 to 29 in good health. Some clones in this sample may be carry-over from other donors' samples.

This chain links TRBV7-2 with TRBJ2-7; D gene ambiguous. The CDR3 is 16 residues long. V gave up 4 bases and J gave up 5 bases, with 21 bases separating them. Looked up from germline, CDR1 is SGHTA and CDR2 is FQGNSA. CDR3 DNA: TGTGCCAGCAGCTCCCAGGCAGTTCTTCCCCACAACGAGCAGTACTTC. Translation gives CASSSQAVLPHNEQYF.

This CDR3 reads CASSFGGLSTDTQYF. The CDR3 nucleotides read TGCGCCAGCAGCTTCGGGGGGCTCAGCACAGATACGCAGTATTTT. The J gene is TRBJ2-3, the V gene TRBV5-1; the D gene is possibly TRBD2 (7 bases). Trimming removed 2 bases at V and 0 bases at J, with 10 bases between. The CDR3 contains 15 residues. The V gene's germline CDR1 is SGHRS and CDR2 YFSETQ.

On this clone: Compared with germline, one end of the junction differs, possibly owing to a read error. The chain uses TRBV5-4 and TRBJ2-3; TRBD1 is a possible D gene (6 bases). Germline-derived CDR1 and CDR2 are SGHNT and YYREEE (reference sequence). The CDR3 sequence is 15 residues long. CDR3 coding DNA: TGTGCCAGCAGCCTCAGGGGCCCGAGCACAGATGCGCAGTATTTT. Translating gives CASSLRGPSTDAQYF.

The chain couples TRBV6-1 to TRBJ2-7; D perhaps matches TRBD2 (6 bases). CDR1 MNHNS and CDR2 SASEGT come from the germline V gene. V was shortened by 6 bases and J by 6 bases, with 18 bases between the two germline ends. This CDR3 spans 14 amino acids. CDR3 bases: TGTGCCAGCAGCCACGAGGAGGGAATGGGCGAGCAGTACTTC. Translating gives CASSHEEGMGEQYF.